A single sample gave rise to the 19 T cell receptor beta chains below, sequenced in a study of shared clonotypes between healthy human individuals. Cells designated naive CD8 were CD45RO-negative and were positively selected for CCR7, with terminally differentiated effector memory CD45RA+ cells excluded. This table comes from immunoSEQ multiplex PCR, and its TCRdb copy is limited to in-frame clones, with some not included. The table has about 580,000 clones, 95% to 98% seen once. The sample consisted of naive CD8+ T cells sorted from blood. The receptor set was obtained from a man aged 25 to 45 in good health.

The V gene is TRBV29-1, the J gene TRBJ2-7; no definite D call. V was clipped by 6 bases and J by 5 bases, with 23 bases between them. This CDR3 comprises 15 residues. Germline-derived CDR1 and CDR2 are SQVTM and ANQGSEA. CDR3 in amino acids: CSVCHRLDAADEQYF. The CDR3, as DNA: TGCAGCGTCTGCCATCGACTTGACGCCGCAGACGAGCAGTACTTC.

This rearrangement joins TRBV20-1 to TRBJ1-1; 7 nucleotides line up with TRBD1. This CDR3 spans 11 amino acids. V lost 6 bases to trimming and J lost 10 bases; unmatched junction nucleotides: 8. Germline V gives CDR1 DFQATT, CDR2 SNEGSKA (reference sequence). The CDR3 bases are TGCAGTGCCAAGACCAGGGGGGCAGCTTTCTTT. Translating gives CSAKTRGAAFF.

The chain links TRBV25-1 to TRBJ2-3; D might be TRBD1 (5 bases). Between the trimmed V and J ends, which lost 4 bases and 11 bases, there was a span of 13 bases. CDR1 is MGHDK and CDR2 is SYGVNS in the germline V gene. There are 12 residues in the CDR3. The chain's CDR3 is CASSVRTRKQYF. CDR3 nucleotides: TGTGCCAGCAGTGTACGGACAAGGAAGCAGTATTTT.

The V and J genes are TRBV4-1 and TRBJ2-7; 12 bases are a match to TRBD2. The CDR3 spans 16 residues. Looked up from germline, CDR1 is MGHRA and CDR2 is YSYEKL. J lost 4 bases, V lost 1 base, and 5 bases had no gene match. The CDR3 sequence is CASSQGLGTSGYEQYF. Here the CDR3 DNA reads TGCGCCAGCAGCCAAGGCCTCGGGACTAGCGGGTACGAGCAGTACTTC.

The count of this clone is one. This rearrangement joins TRBV5-1 to TRBJ2-2, with 8 bases identical to TRBD1. The CDR3 has 13 residues. Germline assignment: CDR1 SGHRS and CDR2 YFSETQ. The V and J ends lost 3 bases and 7 bases, in that order; junction bases with no gene match: 2. The CDR3 DNA is TGCGCCAGCAGCTGGACAGGGATCGGGGAGCTGTTTTTT. This encodes CASSWTGIGELFF.

V gene TRBV28 combines with J gene TRBJ2-7; TRBD2 agrees at 8 bases. The V and J ends lost 4 bases and 6 bases, in that order; junction bases with no gene match: 5. The CDR3 length is 13 residues. Germline V CDR1 and CDR2: MDHEN, SYDVKM. The CDR3 loop reads CASSSAGTSEQYF. CDR3 DNA sequence: TGTGCCAGCAGTTCCGCCGGGACTAGCGAGCAGTACTTC.

The V gene is TRBV15, the J gene TRBJ2-7, with D maybe TRBD1 (6 bases). V shed 3 bases and J shed 3 bases, with 9 bases lying between them. This CDR3 is 13 amino acids long. From germline, CDR1 is LNHNV and CDR2 YYDKDF (reference sequence). CDR3 sequence (DNA): TGTGCCACCAGCAGGGCAGGGGACTACGAGCAGTACTTC. Translated, it gives CATSRAGDYEQYF.

V and J are TRBV11-1 and TRBJ2-7, with 11 bases lining up with TRBD2. This CDR3 is 17 amino acids long. The germline V gene encodes CDR1 SGHAT and CDR2 FQDESV (reference sequence). V shed 5 bases, J shed 0 bases, and the junction held 9 bases outside the gene matches. The CDR3, as DNA: TGTGCCAGCAGCCTGACTAGCGGGAAAACCGACTCCTACGAGCAGTACTTC. It encodes CASSLTSGKTDSYEQYF.

This chain joins TRBV5-8 and TRBJ2-7; 7 nucleotides line up with TRBD1. Germline V gives CDR1 SGHTS, CDR2 YDEGEE. The V segment lost 3 bases and the J segment 5 bases; nucleotides outside the gene matches: 8. This CDR3 is 14 amino acids long. The CDR3 sequence is CASSSGQWNDEQYF. The CDR3 DNA reads TGTGCCAGCAGCTCGGGACAGTGGAACGACGAGCAGTACTTC.

This chain joins TRBV27 and TRBJ1-4; the D is unclear. Germline CDR1 MNHEY, CDR2 SMNVEV (reference sequence). V shed 5 bases and J shed 7 bases, with 17 bases lying between them. This CDR3 is 15 amino acids long. The CDR3 spells CASSLIGRQSEKLFF. CDR3 bases: TGTGCCAGCAGTCTAATCGGTCGACAAAGTGAAAAACTGTTTTTT.

The chain employs TRBV29-1 and TRBJ1-4, with 7 bases matching TRBD1. V trimming: 6 bases; J trimming: 7 bases; junction bases outside the gene matches: 8. The CDR3 spans 13 residues. From germline, CDR1 is SQVTM and CDR2 ANQGSEA. The CDR3 loop is CSVRGGFTEKLFF. The CDR3 region has the DNA TGCAGCGTAAGAGGGGGCTTCACTGAAAAACTGTTTTTT.

With respect to this clone: Compared with germline, one end of the junction differs, possibly owing to a read error. The gene calls are TRBV2 and TRBJ1-1; D perhaps matches TRBD1 (5 bases). CDR1 is SNHLY, CDR2 FYNNEI, per germline. This CDR3 spans 13 amino acids. CDR3 protein: CASSAGPNAEAFF. CDR3 sequence (DNA): TGTGCCAGCAGCGCAGGGCCGAACGCTGAAGCTTTCTTT. Based on the CDR3 plus reference TRBV2 and TRBJ1-1, the full variable domain is EPEVTQTPSHQVTQMGQEVILRCVPISNHLYFYWYRQILGQKVEFLVSFYNNEISEKSEIFDDQFSVERPDGSNFTLKIRSTKLEDSAMYFCASSAGPNAEAFFGQGTRLTVV.

The CDR3 DNA is TGTGCCAGCAGCCAATCGTCCTGGACAAGTAGAAACTATGGCTACACCTTC. As protein: CASSQSSWTSRNYGYTF. The chain is built from TRBV14 and TRBJ1-2, with a tentative D call TRBD1 (5 bases). Germline V gene sequence: CDR1 SGHDN, CDR2 FVKESK. The ends were cut back, 2 bases at V and 2 bases at J, with 18 bases in the middle. The CDR3 covers 17 residues.

This chain connects TRBV5-6 to TRBJ2-1; either TRBD1 or TRBD2 may supply D (5 bases each). The V and J ends lost 2 bases and 5 bases respectively, with 17 bases between them. This CDR3 region has 16 residues. CDR1 and CDR2 from the germline V gene are SGHDT and YYEEEE. CDR3 residues: CASSFWTGPRDNEQFF. The CDR3 DNA is TGTGCCAGCAGCTTTTGGACGGGACCCCGGGACAATGAGCAGTTCTTC.

V and J are TRBV6-5 and TRBJ1-5; D not resolved. Trimming removed 9 bases at V and 5 bases at J, with 17 bases between. The CDR3 length is 14 residues. Germline CDR1 reads MNHEY; CDR2 reads SVGAGI. CDR3 in amino acids: CARGPTGCDQPQHF. The CDR3 DNA follows: TGTGCCAGAGGGCCTACGGGCTGCGATCAGCCCCAGCATTTT.

The CDR3 is CAWRPTETPYEQYF. The CDR3 bases are TGTGCCTGGCGACCCACAGAGACCCCCTACGAGCAGTACTTC. The V and J genes are TRBV30 and TRBJ2-7; D is uncertain. The CDR3 totals 14 residues. Germline V gives CDR1 GTSNPN, CDR2 SVGIG (reference sequence). V gave up 5 bases and J gave up 2 bases, with 16 bases separating them.

The V and J genes are TRBV5-1 and TRBJ2-2; D is possibly TRBD1 (5 bases). The germline V gene encodes CDR1 SGHRS and CDR2 YFSETQ. The CDR3 consists of 15 residues. Trimming cost V 3 bases and J 1 base, with 10 bases left between them. The CDR3, as DNA: TGCGCCAGCAGCTACCCTACAGGGAACACCGGGGAGCTGTTTTTT. Amino acids: CASSYPTGNTGELFF. Full variable domain (rest looked up from reference TRBV5-1 and TRBJ2-2): KAGVTQTPRYLIKTRGQQVTLSCSPISGHRSVSWYQQTPGQGLQFLFEYFSETQRNKGNFPGRFSGRQFSNSRSEMNVSTLELGDSALYLCASSYPTGNTGELFFGEGSRLTVL.

This chain links TRBV30 with TRBJ2-1; 11 nucleotides agree with TRBD2. The trim removed 1 base at V and 6 bases at J, leaving 23 bases unmatched. This CDR3 has 21 amino acids. Germline V gene sequence: CDR1 GTSNPN, CDR2 SVGIG (reference sequence). CDR3 in amino acids: CAWSDRDVVAGGPSSFNEQFF. CDR3 nucleotide sequence: TGTGCCTGGAGTGATCGGGACGTGGTAGCGGGAGGGCCCTCGTCATTCAATGAGCAGTTCTTC.

The chain is built from TRBV7-8 and TRBJ2-1; 10 bases line up with TRBD2. The CDR3 has 19 amino acids. J lost 6 bases, V lost 2 bases, and 16 bases had no gene match. Germline values: CDR1 SGHVS, CDR2 FQNEAQ. Written as DNA, the CDR3 is TGTGCCAGCAGCTTAAAGCGGGAGGGCCTAGAATCCCCTCTCAATGAGCAGTTCTTC. Translating gives CASSLKREGLESPLNEQFF.